This TCR beta chain emerged from a study of regulatory T cells in long-lasting Graves disease. Background on the study: Newly diagnosed Graves' patients took antithyroid drugs under 3 months.

Only a few counts were recorded for this clonotype. Antigen specificity is unknown. General study findings and limits: Persistent-disease Graves' patients showed less TCR diversity than new cases.

Time point here: newly diagnosed GD, antithyroid drugs for less than 3 months. Preparation of the TCR library used RNA extracted from PBMCs. American Thyroid Association guidelines served as the basis for diagnosing Graves' disease. CDR3-region Arm-PCR and iRepertoire HTBI primers produced the TCR beta libraries. In the source study's methods: Analysis of the samples identified 50 to 70 TRBV and roughly 15 TRBJ segments. TCRdb analysed the multiplex PCR reads with MiXCR anew, one entry per CDR3 protein. TCRdb assigned the V and J calls; the authors' analysis was not used. The data hold about 420,000 distinct CDR3 sequences, with roughly 17% observed a single time. V was pared by 5 bases and J by 6 bases, with 11 bases of the junction left unmatched. The CDR3 is 18 residues long. Germline V gene lookup returns CDR1 MNHEY and CDR2 SMNVEV (reference sequence). This same sample was also taken into another study, of T cells in Graves' hyperthyroidism and ophthalmopathy.

The sequencing here drew on peripheral blood mononuclear cells (PBMCs), taken at new diagnosis, from a patient treated with antithyroid drugs. This receptor was taken from a woman aged 18-29 years with Graves disease. This chain connects TRBV27 to TRBJ2-3; TRBD2 agrees at 16 bases. Here the CDR3 reads CASSIVGTSGRERDTQYF. The CDR3 region has the DNA TGTGCCAGCAGTATAGTGGGGACTAGCGGGAGGGAAAGGGATACGCAGTATTTT.